The text below deals with one T cell receptor beta chain. This sample was included in a study of blood T cell repertoires in COVID-19. Looking at the study overall: Samples came from the United States, Italy and Spain, spanning acute and convalescent COVID-19. PBMCs, B-cell-depleted T cells, or T cells provided the cDNA or gDNA that made up the material.

The CDR3 has 14 amino acids. Germline CDR1 reads KGHSH; CDR2 reads LQKENI. Trimming took 0 bases from V and 1 from J, leaving 5 bases between them. Per the study methods: The authors estimated nucleated cell counts from reference gene primer amplification. Assay: immunoSEQ multiplex PCR; the TCRdb copy retains only in-frame clones and omits some. Clonal size and the V and J genes are those of that table, whereas D and trimming came from the DNA. The sample contains fewer than 200,000 clones, around 80% of which appear only once. The TCR sequence derives from an older woman in a cohort exposed to, infected with or recovered from COVID-19 (not recorded which). Specimen: PBMCs or T cells enriched from blood (not recorded which). The chain uses TRBV18 and TRBJ2-3; D gene unclear. The chain's CDR3 is CASSPPFGTDTQYF. The CDR3 DNA follows: TGTGCCAGCTCACCACCGTTCGGCACAGATACGCAGTATTTT.